This note documents a single T cell receptor beta chain sequence. Other DNA variants within this sample encode the same CDR3. The sample comes from a study of blood T cell repertoires in COVID-19. Overall study: COVID-19 samples from acute and convalescent phases originated in the United States, Italy and Spain. PBMCs, B-cell-depleted T cells, or T cells provided the cDNA or gDNA that made up the material.

Clones were sequenced by immunoSEQ multiplex PCR, and TCRdb holds only the in-frame ones, with some missing. The sample holds 150,000 to 200,000 clones, 88% seen once. Looked up from germline, CDR1 is SGHAT and CDR2 is FQNNGV. The CDR3 consists of 15 residues. Losses at the gene ends were 3 bases for V and 1 base for J; bases not matched to a gene: 3. The sequenced sample consisted of peripheral blood. The TCR sequence derives from a man between 70 and 80 years old with active or convalescent COVID-19. V gene TRBV11-2 combines with J gene TRBJ2-1; 7 nucleotides agree with TRBD2. CDR3 nucleotide sequence: TGTGCCAGCAGCTTTTGGGGGGGGTCCTACAATGAGCAGTTCTTC. This codes for CASSFWGGSYNEQFF.